Presented here are 10 T cell receptor beta chains from one specimen sequenced in a study of T cell changes during pregnancy in multiple sclerosis. Sequencing used immunoSEQ multiplex PCR; TCRdb keeps in-frame clones, though not all of them. The sample comprises 55,000 to 65,000 clones, around nine tenths of which are singletons, and 1.4% rests with the top ten. The sample here was peripheral blood, taken in the second trimester of pregnancy. Receptors originate from a female donor with multiple sclerosis, enrolled in a pregnancy study.

The chain uses TRBV28 and TRBJ1-3; 8 bases map to TRBD1. CDR3 length: 16 amino acids. Trimming took 8 bases from V and 3 from J; bases not matched to a gene: 12. In germline, CDR1 is MDHEN, CDR2 SYDVKM. Here the CDR3 DNA reads TGTGCCAGCGGGATCAGGGGGCGCATTAATGGAAACACCATATATTTT. Protein sequence: CASGIRGRINGNTIYF. The full variable domain, its missing parts supplied by reference TRBV28 and TRBJ1-3, is DVKVTQSSRYLVKRTGEKVFLECVQDMDHENMFWYRQDPGLGLRLIYFSYDVKMKEKGDIPEGYSVSREKKERFSLILESASTNQTSMYLCASGIRGRINGNTIYFGEGSWLTVV.

This chain connects TRBV28 to TRBJ1-4; D remains ambiguous. CDR1 is MDHEN and CDR2 is SYDVKM in the germline V gene. Between the trimmed V and J ends, which lost 6 bases and 6 bases, there was a span of 11 bases. This CDR3 comprises 13 residues. In DNA, the CDR3 is TGTGCCAGCAGGACTCCTGGGTATGAAAAACTGTTTTTT. Its translation is CASRTPGYEKLFF.

The sample holds a few counts of this clone. This chain links TRBV19 with TRBJ1-4; the match to TRBD1 covers 8 bases. The germline CDR1 and CDR2 sequences are LNHDA and SQIVND (reference sequence). The CDR3 consists of 14 residues. V lost 8 bases and J lost 3; bases outside the gene matches: 5. The CDR3 reads CASDQGASNEKLFF. In DNA form, the CDR3 reads TGTGCCAGTGACCAGGGGGCGTCTAATGAAAAACTGTTTTTT.

This clone occurred once. This chain links TRBV7-7 with TRBJ2-7, with D maybe TRBD2 (6 bases). This CDR3 spans 13 amino acids. With 4 bases removed from V and 5 bases from J, the gap between germline ends came to 12 bases. Germline V CDR1 and CDR2: SSHAT, FNYEAQ (reference sequence). CDR3 coding DNA: TGTGCCAGCAGCTCGGGTGGGGGGAACGAGCAGTACTTC. This codes for CASSSGGGNEQYF.

With respect to this clone: Other DNA sequences from this sample encode an identical CDR3 as well. This chain links TRBV18 with TRBJ1-2, with TRBD1 matching over 7 bases. The germline gives CDR1 KGHSH, CDR2 LQKENI. The length of the CDR3 is 13 residues. The V segment lost 3 bases and the J segment 6 bases; nucleotides outside the gene matches: 4. CDR3 in amino acids: CASSPRQGDGYTF. CDR3 sequence (DNA): TGTGCCAGCTCACCTAGGCAGGGGGATGGCTACACCTTC. Supplemented by reference TRBV18 and TRBJ1-2, the full variable domain reads NAGVMQNPRHLVRRRGQEARLRCSPMKGHSHVYWYRQLPEEGLKFMVYLQKENIIDESGMPKERFSAEFPKEGPSILRIQQVVRGDSAAYFCASSPRQGDGYTFGSGTRLTVV.

The chain employs TRBV6-5 and TRBJ1-1; 9 bases are a match to TRBD1. V dropped 5 bases and J dropped 8; count of bases not matched to a gene: 9. CDR1 and CDR2 (germline): MNHEY, SVGAGI. CDR3 length: 14 residues. This chain's CDR3 is CASSRDRDRAEAFF. The CDR3 coding sequence is TGTGCCAGCAGTCGAGACCGGGACAGGGCGGAAGCTTTCTTT.

The V call is TRBV6-4, the J call TRBJ2-5, with 7 nucleotides matching TRBD2. Germline V gene lookup returns CDR1 MRHNA and CDR2 SNTAGT. The CDR3 contains 15 residues. V trimming: 3 bases; J trimming: 2 bases; junction bases outside the gene matches: 6. The CDR3 is CASSETGGDQETQYF. For the CDR3, the DNA is TGTGCCAGCAGTGAGACGGGGGGAGATCAAGAGACCCAGTACTTC.

J is TRBJ2-3 and V is TRBV5-8; 10 bases line up with TRBD1. Germline CDR1 reads SGHTS; CDR2 reads YDEGEE. The V gene end was trimmed by 6 bases and the J gene end by 3 bases; junction bases not matched to a gene: 7. The CDR3 length is 15 residues. The chain's CDR3 is CASNPRTGGTDTQYF. The CDR3 DNA reads as TGTGCCAGCAACCCGAGGACAGGGGGGACAGATACGCAGTATTTT.

This rearrangement joins TRBV7-6 to TRBJ2-1; maybe TRBD2 (6 bases). The CDR3 sequence is 16 residues long. The ends were cut back, 7 bases at V and 7 bases at J, with 23 bases in the middle. Looked up from germline, CDR1 is SGHVS and CDR2 is FNYEAQ. CDR3 residues: CASTPVLSGVMNEQFF. The CDR3 DNA reads TGTGCCAGCACCCCTGTTTTGTCGGGAGTTATGAATGAGCAGTTCTTC.

The V gene is TRBV2, the J gene TRBJ2-7; TRBD1 might be the D (6 bases). The CDR3 consists of 14 residues. From germline, CDR1 is SNHLY and CDR2 FYNNEI. The V end was cut by 3 bases, the J end by 10 bases, with 19 bases between. The CDR3 DNA reads TGTGCCAGCAGTGAGGCGAGGGGGTCCGTCACTCAGTACTTC. It translates to CASSEARGSVTQYF.